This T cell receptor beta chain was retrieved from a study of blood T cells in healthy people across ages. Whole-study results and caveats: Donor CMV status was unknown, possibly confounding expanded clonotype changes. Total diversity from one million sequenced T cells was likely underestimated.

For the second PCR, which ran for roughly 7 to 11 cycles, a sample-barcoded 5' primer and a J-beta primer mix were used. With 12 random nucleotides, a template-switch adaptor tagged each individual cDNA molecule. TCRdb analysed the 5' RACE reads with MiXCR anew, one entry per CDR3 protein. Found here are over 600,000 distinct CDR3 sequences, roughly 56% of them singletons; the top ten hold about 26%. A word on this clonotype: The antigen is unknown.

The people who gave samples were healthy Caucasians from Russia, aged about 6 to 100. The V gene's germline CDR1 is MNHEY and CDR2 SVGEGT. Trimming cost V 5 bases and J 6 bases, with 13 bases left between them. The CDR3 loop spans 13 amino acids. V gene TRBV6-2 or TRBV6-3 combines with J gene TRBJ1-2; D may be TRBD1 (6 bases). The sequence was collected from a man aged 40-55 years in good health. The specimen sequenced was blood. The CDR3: CASSLQGFNGYTF. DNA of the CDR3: TGTGCCAGCAGTCTACAGGGATTTAATGGCTACACCTTC.